Presented here are 6 T cell receptor beta chains from one specimen sequenced in a study of cytomegalovirus exposure and HLA in healthy donors. Amplification used 60 Vbeta primers and 13 Jbeta primers. TCRdb's table, derived via immunoSEQ multiplex PCR, lists solely in-frame clones and lacks some. The table has about 95,000 clones, roughly 82% seen once. Sequenced: PBMCs. These TCRs come from a man in his thirties or forties in good health and CMV-seropositive.

The chain is built from TRBV6-5 and TRBJ1-1; 9 bases map to TRBD1. This CDR3 is built from 15 residues. The germline CDR1 and CDR2 sequences are MNHEY and SVGAGI. V lost 2 bases, J lost 4 bases, and 5 bases stayed unmatched. This chain's CDR3 is CASSYKTDRGTEAFF. The CDR3 DNA reads TGTGCCAGCAGTTACAAAACGGACAGGGGCACTGAAGCTTTCTTT.

The V gene is TRBV4-1, the J gene TRBJ2-1; TRBD1 agrees at 9 bases. Germline CDR1 reads MGHRA; CDR2 reads YSYEKL. There are 14 residues in the CDR3. The junction had 4 bases not matched to a gene; V was cut back by 4 bases and J by 6 bases. CDR3 residues: CASSPSDRGNEQFF. The CDR3 region has the DNA TGCGCCAGCAGCCCCTCGGACAGGGGCAATGAGCAGTTCTTC.

The chain has TRBV9 and TRBJ2-7; 7 nucleotides align to TRBD2. CDR1 SGDLS and CDR2 YYNGEE come from the germline V gene. V shed 6 bases, J shed 3 bases, and the junction held 18 bases outside the gene matches. This CDR3 region has 17 residues. CDR3 residues: CASKVLLPGGSIYEQYF. The CDR3 nucleotides are TGTGCCAGCAAAGTACTCCTCCCAGGCGGGAGTATCTACGAGCAGTACTTC.

The sample holds a few counts of this clone. The J gene is TRBJ1-2, the V gene TRBV30; a weak D match, TRBD1 (5 bases). Germline loops: CDR1 GTSNPN, CDR2 SVGIG (reference sequence). Trimming took off 1 base at V and 4 bases at J, with 13 bases between the two ends. The CDR3 covers 14 residues. CDR3 region: CAWSGGGRLYGYTF. Here the CDR3 DNA reads TGTGCCTGGAGTGGGGGGGGACGCCTCTATGGCTACACCTTC. Variable domain in full (rest from reference TRBV30 and TRBJ1-2): SQTIHQWPATLVQPVGSPLSLECTVEGTSNPNLYWYRQAAGRGLQLLFYSVGIGQISSEVPQNLSASRPQDRQFILSSKKLLLSDSGFYLCAWSGGGRLYGYTFGSGTRLTVV.

The chain carries TRBV5-6 and TRBJ2-1, with D hard to call. CDR3 length: 13 amino acids. V lost 4 bases to trimming and J lost 8 bases, with 13 bases between them. CDR1 and CDR2 (germline): SGHDT, YYEEEE. CDR3 DNA: TGTGCCAGCAGCCCCCGACACTCCTATGAGCAGTTCTTC. This encodes CASSPRHSYEQFF.

This chain connects TRBV5-1 to TRBJ2-7; 9 bases are shared with TRBD2. The germline CDR1 and CDR2 sequences are SGHRS and YFSETQ. The CDR3 spans 15 residues. Trimming took 4 bases from V and 5 from J; bases not matched to a gene: 10. The CDR3 nucleotides are TGCGCCAGCAGCCACGGCGTAGCGGGAGTTGACGAGCAGTACTTC. Amino acids: CASSHGVAGVDEQYF.